This T cell receptor (beta chain) is from a study of blood T cell repertoires in COVID-19. Study details: Specimens from acute and convalescent COVID-19 originated in the United States, Italy and Spain. Sample material is recorded as cDNA or gDNA derived from T cells, B-cell-depleted T cells, or PBMCs.

Germline V lookup: CDR1 LGHDT, CDR2 YNNKEL (reference sequence). Unmatched junction bases numbered 5, after V lost 4 bases and J lost 5 bases. CDR3 size: 14 residues. Authors' processing steps: Amplification of reference gene primers provided the estimated nucleated cell counts. The table came from immunoSEQ multiplex PCR; TCRdb's copy has only in-frame clones and leaves some out. That table gives V, J and clone size, and the DNA gave D and trimming. The sample records around 97,000 clones, approximately 80% being singletons. The chain combines TRBV3-1 (or the pseudogene TRBV3-2) with TRBJ2-3; TRBD2 matches at 8 bases. The sequenced sample consisted of peripheral blood. This TCR was sampled from a human donor in a cohort sampled during active COVID-19. CDR3 amino acids: CASSPRGGQDTQYF. CDR3 bases: TGTGCCAGCAGCCCCCGGGGGGGCCAAGATACGCAGTATTTT.